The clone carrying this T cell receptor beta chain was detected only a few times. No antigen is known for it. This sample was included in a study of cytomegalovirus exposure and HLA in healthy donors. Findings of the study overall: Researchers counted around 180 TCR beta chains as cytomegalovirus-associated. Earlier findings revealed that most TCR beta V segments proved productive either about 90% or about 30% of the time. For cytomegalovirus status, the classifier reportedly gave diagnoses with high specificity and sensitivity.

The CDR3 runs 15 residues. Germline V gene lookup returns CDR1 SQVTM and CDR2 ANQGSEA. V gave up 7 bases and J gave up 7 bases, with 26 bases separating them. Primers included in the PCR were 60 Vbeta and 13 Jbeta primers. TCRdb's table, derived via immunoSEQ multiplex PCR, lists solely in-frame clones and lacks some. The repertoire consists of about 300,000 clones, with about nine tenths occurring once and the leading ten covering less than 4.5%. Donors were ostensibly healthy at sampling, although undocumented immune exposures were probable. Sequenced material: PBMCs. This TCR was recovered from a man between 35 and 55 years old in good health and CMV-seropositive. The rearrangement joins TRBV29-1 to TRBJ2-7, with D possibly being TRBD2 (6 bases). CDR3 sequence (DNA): TGCAGCGCCAGGCGGGGTTCCGTCGACCCGGGGGAGCAGTACTTC. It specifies CSARRGSVDPGEQYF.